This TCR beta chain was recorded in a study of human T cells and chemical hapten exposure. Study background: Upper-back patch tests with 0.01% DPC were read at 6 days.

Time point specified: patch test 1, 2 weeks after DPC sensitization. Treatment specified: therapeutic diphenylcyclopropenone sensitization with weekly scalp DPC. Germline values: CDR1 ENHRY, CDR2 SYGVKD. This CDR3 region has 11 residues. V was shortened by 1 base and J by 5 bases, with 0 bases between the two germline ends. MiXCR, run by TCRdb on the RACE reads, gives a single entry per CDR3 protein. Among around 100,000 distinct CDR3 sequences listed, about 10% were seen once. The chain recombines TRBV10-3 with TRBJ2-1; no firm D call. The sequence was collected from a middle-aged woman with alopecia areata. Some clones in this sample may be carry-over from other donors' samples. The sequencing here drew on whole blood, taken in connection with sensitization to the hapten diphenylcyclopropenone (DPC). As DNA, the CDR3 is TGTGCCATCAGTGAGTACAATGAGCAGTTCTTC. Translating it yields CAISEYNEQFF.